Below, 15 T cell receptor beta chains from the same sample are listed, as sequenced in a study of shared clonotypes between healthy human individuals. Method: immunoSEQ multiplex PCR; TCRdb's copy keeps in-frame clones and lacks some. The sample comprises about 2 million clones, approximately 95% of which are singletons, and 1.2% rests with the top ten. Naive CD8 cells were CD45RO-negative, positively selected for CCR7, excluding terminally differentiated effector memory CD45RA+ cells. The source material was naive CD8+ T cells sorted from blood. These receptors came from a man between 18 and 35 years old in good health.

This rearrangement joins TRBV6-5 to TRBJ2-1; possibly TRBD1 or TRBD2 for D (7 bases each). V shed 6 bases and J shed 4 bases, with 13 bases lying between them. This CDR3 region has 14 residues. From germline, CDR1 is MNHEY and CDR2 SVGAGI. CDR3 sequence: CASSAGGVYNEQFF. The CDR3 DNA sequence: TGTGCCAGCAGCGCAGGGGGGGTTTACAATGAGCAGTTCTTC.

This clone is a singleton in its sample. The rearrangement uses TRBV28 and TRBJ1-1; D call uncertain. Germline V CDR1 and CDR2: MDHEN, SYDVKM. The CDR3 has 14 amino acids. V gave up 6 bases and J gave up 4 bases, with 15 bases separating them. Written as DNA, the CDR3 is TGTGCCAGCAGCCCAACACTGGGGAGCACTGAAGCTTTCTTT. This encodes CASSPTLGSTEAFF.

V and J are TRBV11-2 and TRBJ1-5; perhaps TRBD1 as D (5 bases). CDR1 and CDR2 from the germline V gene are SGHAT and FQNNGV. This CDR3 has 13 amino acids. V was clipped by 4 bases and J by 4 bases, with 8 bases between them. The CDR3: CASSSGANQPQHF. The DNA of the CDR3 is TGTGCCAGCAGCTCCGGGGCAAATCAGCCCCAGCATTTT.

The CDR3 protein is CASSLLNSYGYTF. DNA of the CDR3: TGTGCCAGCAGCTTATTAAATAGCTATGGCTACACCTTC. The V and J genes are TRBV7-9 and TRBJ1-2; D is unresolved. In germline, CDR1 is SEHNR, CDR2 FQNEAQ (reference sequence). V was cut by 2 bases and J by 4 bases, with 8 bases left in between. The CDR3 runs 13 residues.

The CDR3, as DNA: TGTGCCAGCAGCCCCCCCGGGGCAGGGGCAAAACTGTTTTTT. As protein: CASSPPGAGAKLFF. The chain has TRBV7-9 and TRBJ1-4, with D possibly matching TRBD1 (6 bases). The germline CDR1 and CDR2 sequences are SEHNR and FQNEAQ (reference sequence). With 5 bases removed from V and 10 bases from J, the gap between germline ends came to 17 bases. The CDR3 consists of 14 residues. The full variable domain, completed using reference TRBV7-9 and TRBJ1-4, is DTGVSQNPRHKITKRGQNVTFRCDPISEHNRLYWYRQTLGQGPEFLTYFQNEAQLEKSRLLSDRFSAERPKGSFSTLEIQRTEQGDSAMYLCASSPPGAGAKLFFGSGTQLSVL.

This chain joins TRBV27 and TRBJ2-1; 7 bases align to TRBD1. Looked up from germline, CDR1 is MNHEY and CDR2 is SMNVEV (reference sequence). This CDR3 spans 14 amino acids. The trim removed 2 bases at V and 4 bases at J, leaving 2 bases unmatched. The CDR3 protein is CASSLRGQYNEQFF. For the CDR3, the DNA is TGTGCCAGCAGTTTACGGGGACAGTACAATGAGCAGTTCTTC.

The chain joins TRBV6-6 to TRBJ1-3; unclear D gene. Trimming cost V 0 bases and J 2 bases, with 8 bases left between them. From germline, CDR1 is MNHNY and CDR2 SVGAGI (reference sequence). This CDR3 has 15 amino acids. Here the CDR3 DNA reads TGTGCCAGCAGTTACTCCCCCCGGGCTGGAAACACCATATATTTT. It is translated as CASSYSPRAGNTIYF.

The chain is built from TRBV4-3 and TRBJ1-1; unclear D gene. Germline V gives CDR1 LGHNA, CDR2 YSLEER. This CDR3 contains 16 residues. Trimming shortened V by 0 bases and J by 3 bases, and 14 bases separated the two germline ends. CDR3 in DNA: TGCGCCAGCAGCCAAGAGTTGCGGGCGGAGGACACTGAAGCTTTCTTT. Encoded protein: CASSQELRAEDTEAFF.

The gene calls are TRBV9 and TRBJ2-7, with TRBD1 matching 10 bases. The ends lost 1 base at V and 3 bases at J; junction bases unmatched: 4. CDR3 length: 15 amino acids. Germline V gene lookup returns CDR1 SGDLS and CDR2 YYNGEE. CDR3 bases: TGTGCCAGCAGCGTACATGGACAGGGGGACTACGAGCAGTACTTC. Translated: CASSVHGQGDYEQYF. The entire variable domain, with the rest obtained from reference TRBV9 and TRBJ2-7, is as follows: DSGVTQTPKHLITATGQRVTLRCSPRSGDLSVYWYQQSLDQGLQFLIQYYNGEERAKGNILERFSAQQFPDLHSELNLSSLELGDSALYFCASSVHGQGDYEQYFGPGTRLTVT.

The chain links TRBV19 to TRBJ2-5; no firm D call. The CDR3 totals 13 residues. Germline CDR1 is LNHDA and CDR2 is SQIVND (reference sequence). Trimming took 7 bases from V and 2 from J, leaving 11 bases between them. CDR3: CASTTRIQETQYF. The CDR3 DNA is TGTGCCAGTACAACAAGAATTCAAGAGACCCAGTACTTC.

This chain joins TRBV15 and TRBJ2-3; tentatively, D is TRBD1 or TRBD2 (5 bases each). CDR3 length: 14 amino acids. Germline CDR1 is LNHNV and CDR2 is YYDKDF (reference sequence). Trimming cost V 0 bases and J 5 bases, with 9 bases left between them. The CDR3 DNA reads as TGTGCCACCAGCAGAGATCGGGACGGAGATACGCAGTATTTT. It translates to CATSRDRDGDTQYF. The complete variable domain, with remaining parts taken from reference TRBV15 and TRBJ2-3, reads DAMVIQNPRYQVTQFGKPVTLSCSQTLNHNVMYWYQQKSSQAPKLLFHYYDKDFNNEADTPDNFQSRRPNTSFCFLDIRSPGLGDTAMYLCATSRDRDGDTQYFGPGTRLTVL.

The gene calls are TRBV7-9 and TRBJ2-1; TRBD2 matches at 11 bases. Germline values: CDR1 SEHNR, CDR2 FQNEAQ (reference sequence). This CDR3 has 16 amino acids. J lost 6 bases, V lost 4 bases, and 8 bases had no gene match. DNA for the CDR3: TGTGCCAGCAGCTATCCCGGACTAGCGGGTCTCAATGAGCAGTTCTTC. Protein product: CASSYPGLAGLNEQFF.

On this clone itself: Within the sample, other DNA sequences also encode this same CDR3. V is TRBV4-1 and J is TRBJ2-2; no clear D. Germline CDR1 reads MGHRA; CDR2 reads YSYEKL. V gave up 2 bases and J gave up 7 bases, with 5 bases separating them. The CDR3 covers 12 residues. The CDR3 DNA sequence: TGCGCCAGCAGCCAACTGGGCGGGGAGCTGTTTTTT. Translated: CASSQLGGELFF.

With regard to this clone: The identical CDR3 is also encoded by other nucleotide sequences in the sample. V gene TRBV7-9 combines with J gene TRBJ2-7; D is possibly TRBD2 (5 bases). The CDR3 has 14 residues. Per the germline V gene, CDR1 is SEHNR and CDR2 is FQNEAQ (reference sequence). Trimming took off 2 bases at V and 1 base at J, with 9 bases between the two ends. CDR3 sequence: CASSLPGSSYEQYF. The CDR3 nucleotides read TGTGCCAGCAGCTTACCGGGGAGTTCCTACGAGCAGTACTTC.

The chain joins TRBV4-3 to TRBJ2-7; D possibly corresponds to TRBD2 (6 bases). With 1 base removed from V and 5 bases from J, the gap between germline ends came to 15 bases. Looked up from germline, CDR1 is LGHNA and CDR2 is YSLEER. The CDR3 length is 15 residues. CDR3 sequence: CASSQVLQAGNEQYF. In DNA form, the CDR3 reads TGCGCCAGCAGCCAAGTTTTGCAGGCGGGGAACGAGCAGTACTTC.